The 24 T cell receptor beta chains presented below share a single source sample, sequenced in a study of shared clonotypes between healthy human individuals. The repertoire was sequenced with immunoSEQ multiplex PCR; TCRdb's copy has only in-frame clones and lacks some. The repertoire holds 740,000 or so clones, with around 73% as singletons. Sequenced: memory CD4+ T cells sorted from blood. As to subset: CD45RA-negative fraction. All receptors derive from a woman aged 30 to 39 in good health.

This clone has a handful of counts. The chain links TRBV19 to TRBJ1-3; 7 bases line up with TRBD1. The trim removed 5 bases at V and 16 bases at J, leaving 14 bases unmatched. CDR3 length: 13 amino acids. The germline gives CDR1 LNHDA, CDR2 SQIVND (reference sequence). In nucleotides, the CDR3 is TGTGCCAGTAGTTCTGACTACGGACAGGACGAGTATTTT. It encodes CASSSDYGQDEYF.

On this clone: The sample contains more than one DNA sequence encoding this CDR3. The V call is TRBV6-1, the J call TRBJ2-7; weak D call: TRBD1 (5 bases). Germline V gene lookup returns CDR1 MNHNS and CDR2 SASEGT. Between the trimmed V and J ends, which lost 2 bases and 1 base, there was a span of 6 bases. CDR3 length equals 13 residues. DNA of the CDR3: TGTGCCAGCAGTGAAAAGGGGTCCTACGAGCAGTACTTC. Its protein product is CASSEKGSYEQYF.

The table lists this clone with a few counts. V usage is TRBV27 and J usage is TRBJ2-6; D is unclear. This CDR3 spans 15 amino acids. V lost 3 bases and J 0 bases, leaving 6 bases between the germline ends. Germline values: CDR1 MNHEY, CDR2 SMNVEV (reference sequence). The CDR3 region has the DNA TGTGCCAGCAGTTTGTATAGCTCTGGGGCCAACGTCCTGACTTTC. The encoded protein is CASSLYSSGANVLTF.

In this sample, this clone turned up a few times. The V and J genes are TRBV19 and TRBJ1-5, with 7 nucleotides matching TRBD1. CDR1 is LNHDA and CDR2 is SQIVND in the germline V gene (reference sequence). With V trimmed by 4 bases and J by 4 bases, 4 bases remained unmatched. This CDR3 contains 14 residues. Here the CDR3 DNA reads TGTGCCAGTAGTAGGGACAGCCCGAATCAGCCCCAGCATTTT. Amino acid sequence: CASSRDSPNQPQHF.

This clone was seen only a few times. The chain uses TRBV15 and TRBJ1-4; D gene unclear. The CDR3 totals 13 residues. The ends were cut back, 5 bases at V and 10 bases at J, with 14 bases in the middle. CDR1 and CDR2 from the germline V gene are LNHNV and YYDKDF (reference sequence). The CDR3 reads CATSLSGAGKLFF. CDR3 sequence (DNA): TGTGCCACCAGCCTCTCTGGTGCGGGAAAACTGTTTTTT.

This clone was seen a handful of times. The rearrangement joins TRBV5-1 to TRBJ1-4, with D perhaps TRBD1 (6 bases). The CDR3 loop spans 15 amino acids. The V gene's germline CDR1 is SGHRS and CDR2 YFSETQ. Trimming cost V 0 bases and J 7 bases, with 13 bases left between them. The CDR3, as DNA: TGCGCCAGCAGCTTGGATCCAGGGGAAGGTGAAAAACTGTTTTTT. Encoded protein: CASSLDPGEGEKLFF.

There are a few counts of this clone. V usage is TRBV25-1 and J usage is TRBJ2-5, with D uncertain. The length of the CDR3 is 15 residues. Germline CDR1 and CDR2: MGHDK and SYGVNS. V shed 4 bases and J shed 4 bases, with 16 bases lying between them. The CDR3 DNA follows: TGTGCCAGCAGTGGGCTTAGAGAATTAGGAGAGACCCAGTACTTC. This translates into CASSGLRELGETQYF.

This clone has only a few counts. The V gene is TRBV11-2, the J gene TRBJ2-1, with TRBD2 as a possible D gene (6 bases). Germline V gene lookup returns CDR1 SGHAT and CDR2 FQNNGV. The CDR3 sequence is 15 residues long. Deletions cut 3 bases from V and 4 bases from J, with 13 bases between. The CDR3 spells CASSLSSGGYNEQFF. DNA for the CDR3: TGTGCCAGCAGCTTGAGTAGCGGAGGGTACAATGAGCAGTTCTTC.

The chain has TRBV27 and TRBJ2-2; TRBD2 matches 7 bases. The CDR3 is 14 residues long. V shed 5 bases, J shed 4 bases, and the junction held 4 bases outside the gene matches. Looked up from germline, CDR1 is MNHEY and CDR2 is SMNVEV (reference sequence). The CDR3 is CASSSWGGTGELFF. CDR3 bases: TGTGCCAGCAGTAGTTGGGGGGGCACCGGGGAGCTGTTTTTT.

The CDR3 loop reads CASSSTEDQPQHF. In DNA, the CDR3 is TGTGCCAGCAGCTCGACAGAGGATCAGCCCCAGCATTTT. This chain connects TRBV7-8 to TRBJ1-5, with a possible D match to TRBD1 (5 bases). This CDR3 is 13 amino acids long. The ends were cut back, 4 bases at V and 5 bases at J, with 9 bases in the middle. Germline CDR1 and CDR2: SGHVS and FQNEAQ. The whole variable domain, remainder taken from reference TRBV7-8 and TRBJ1-5, is GAGVSQSPRYKVAKRGQDVALRCDPISGHVSLFWYQQALGQGPEFLTYFQNEAQLDKSGLPSDRFFAERPEGSVSTLKIQRTQQEDSAVYLCASSSTEDQPQHFGDGTRLSIL.

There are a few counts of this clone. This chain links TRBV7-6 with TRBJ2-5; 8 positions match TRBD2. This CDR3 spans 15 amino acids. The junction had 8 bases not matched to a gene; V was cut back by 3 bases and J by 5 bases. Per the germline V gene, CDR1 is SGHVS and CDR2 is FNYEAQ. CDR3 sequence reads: CASSLSASGFETQYF. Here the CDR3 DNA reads TGTGCCAGCAGCTTGAGCGCTAGCGGGTTTGAGACCCAGTACTTC.

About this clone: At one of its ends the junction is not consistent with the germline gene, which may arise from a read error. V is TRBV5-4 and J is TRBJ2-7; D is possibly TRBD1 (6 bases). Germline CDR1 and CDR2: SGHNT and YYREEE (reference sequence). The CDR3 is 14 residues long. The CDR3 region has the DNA TGCGCCAGCAGCTTTTATAACAGGGTTGACGAGCAGTACTTC. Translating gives CASSFYNRVDEQYF.

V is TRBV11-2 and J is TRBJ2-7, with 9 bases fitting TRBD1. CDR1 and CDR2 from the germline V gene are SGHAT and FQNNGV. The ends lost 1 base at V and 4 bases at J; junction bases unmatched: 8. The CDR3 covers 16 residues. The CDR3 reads CASSLGGGQGKYEQYF. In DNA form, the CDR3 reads TGTGCCAGCAGCTTAGGGGGGGGACAGGGTAAATACGAGCAGTACTTC.

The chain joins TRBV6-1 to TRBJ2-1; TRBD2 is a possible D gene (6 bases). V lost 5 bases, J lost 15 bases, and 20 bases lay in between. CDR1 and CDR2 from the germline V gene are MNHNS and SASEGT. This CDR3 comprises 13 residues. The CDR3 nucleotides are TGTGCCAGCAGTCGAACCTCCGGGGGAAACTGGTTCTTC. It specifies CASSRTSGGNWFF.

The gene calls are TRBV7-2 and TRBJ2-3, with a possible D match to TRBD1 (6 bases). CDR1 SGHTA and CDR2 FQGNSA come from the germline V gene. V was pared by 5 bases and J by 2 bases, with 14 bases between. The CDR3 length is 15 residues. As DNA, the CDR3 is TGTGCCAGCAGCCGACAGGCCCTAACCACAGATACGCAGTATTTT. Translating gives CASSRQALTTDTQYF.

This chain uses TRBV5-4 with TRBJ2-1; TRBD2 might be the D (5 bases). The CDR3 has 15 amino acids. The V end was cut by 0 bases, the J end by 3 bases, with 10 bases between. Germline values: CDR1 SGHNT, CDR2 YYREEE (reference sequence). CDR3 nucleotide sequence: TGTGCCAGCAGCTTGGATACCAGCGGCTACAATGAGCAGTTCTTC. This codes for CASSLDTSGYNEQFF.

CDR3 amino acids: CAISEPGLHEQYF. CDR3 in DNA: TGTGCCATCAGTGAACCCGGGTTGCACGAGCAGTACTTC. This sequence joins TRBV10-3 and TRBJ2-7; D uncertain. Trimming took 3 bases from V and 5 from J, leaving 11 bases between them. The CDR3 loop spans 13 amino acids. Germline-derived CDR1 and CDR2 are ENHRY and SYGVKD.

The CDR3 loop is CASSRFDRAEAFF. CDR3 nucleotide sequence: TGCGCCAGCAGCCGCTTCGATAGAGCTGAAGCTTTCTTT. The chain couples TRBV5-1 to TRBJ1-1; D gene unclear. Germline lookup yields CDR1 SGHRS and CDR2 YFSETQ. V dropped 4 bases and J dropped 6 bases, with 13 bases sitting between them. This CDR3 region has 13 residues.

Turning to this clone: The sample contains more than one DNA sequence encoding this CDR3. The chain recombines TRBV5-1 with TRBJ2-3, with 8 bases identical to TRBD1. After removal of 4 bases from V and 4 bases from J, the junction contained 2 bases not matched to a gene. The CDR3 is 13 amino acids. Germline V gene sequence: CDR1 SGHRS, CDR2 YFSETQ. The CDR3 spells CASSGQGADTQYF. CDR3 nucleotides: TGCGCCAGCAGCGGACAGGGTGCAGATACGCAGTATTTT.

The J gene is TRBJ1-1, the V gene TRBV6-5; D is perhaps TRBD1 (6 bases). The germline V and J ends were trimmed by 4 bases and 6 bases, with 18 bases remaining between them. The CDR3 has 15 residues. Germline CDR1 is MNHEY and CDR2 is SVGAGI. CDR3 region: CASSSGGRGDPEAFF. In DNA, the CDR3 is TGTGCCAGCAGTTCCGGGGGTAGGGGGGACCCTGAAGCTTTCTTT.

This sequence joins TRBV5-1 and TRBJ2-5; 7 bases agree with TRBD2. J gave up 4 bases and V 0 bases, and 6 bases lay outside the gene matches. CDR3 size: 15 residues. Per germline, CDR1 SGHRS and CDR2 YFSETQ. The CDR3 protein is CASSLDLRERETQYF. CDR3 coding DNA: TGCGCCAGCAGCTTGGACTTGCGGGAGAGAGAGACCCAGTACTTC.

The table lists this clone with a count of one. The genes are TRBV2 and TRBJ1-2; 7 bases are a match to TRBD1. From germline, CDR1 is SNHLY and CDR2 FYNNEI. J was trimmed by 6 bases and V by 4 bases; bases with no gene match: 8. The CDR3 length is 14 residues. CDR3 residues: CASSGMTGLHGYTF. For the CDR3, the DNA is TGTGCCAGCAGTGGAATGACAGGGCTCCATGGCTACACCTTC. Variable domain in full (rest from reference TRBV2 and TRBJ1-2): EPEVTQTPSHQVTQMGQEVILRCVPISNHLYFYWYRQILGQKVEFLVSFYNNEISEKSEIFDDQFSVERPDGSNFTLKIRSTKLEDSAMYFCASSGMTGLHGYTFGSGTRLTVV.

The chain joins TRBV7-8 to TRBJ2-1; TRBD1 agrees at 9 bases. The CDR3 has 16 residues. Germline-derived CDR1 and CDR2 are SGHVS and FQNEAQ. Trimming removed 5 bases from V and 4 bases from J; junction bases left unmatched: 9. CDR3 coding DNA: TGTGCCAGCAGCCCGGGCCGGGACAGGGCATACAATGAGCAGTTCTTC. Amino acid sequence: CASSPGRDRAYNEQFF.

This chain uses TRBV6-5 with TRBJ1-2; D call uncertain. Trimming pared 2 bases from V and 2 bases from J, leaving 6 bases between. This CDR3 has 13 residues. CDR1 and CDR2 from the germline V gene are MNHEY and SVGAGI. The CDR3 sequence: CASSYVQNYGYTF. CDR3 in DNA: TGTGCCAGCAGTTACGTACAGAACTATGGCTACACCTTC.